A single T cell receptor (beta chain) is shown here with its context. The CDR3 is made up of 15 amino acids. Germline V lookup: CDR1 WNHNN, CDR2 SYGVQD (reference sequence). The junction had 12 bases not matched to a gene; V was cut back by 5 bases and J by 6 bases. The sample comes from a study of blood T cell repertoires in COVID-19. Study background: Samples of COVID-19 (acute and convalescent) were obtained from the United States, Italy and Spain. Sample material is recorded as cDNA or gDNA derived from T cells, B-cell-depleted T cells, or PBMCs.

In the authors' methods: Cell counts per sample came from amplifying reference gene primers. Profiling relied on immunoSEQ multiplex PCR, and the TCRdb table lists in-frame clones only, not all of them. That table supplies the V and J calls and clone size; D and trimming were determined from the DNA. The sample records about 46,000 clones, around 84% being singletons. The receptor's source is a man of 80 years or more with active COVID-19. Sequenced sample: peripheral blood. The gene calls are TRBV10-1 and TRBJ2-7; 8 nucleotides align to TRBD2. The CDR3 DNA follows: TGCGCCAGCAGTCCAAGCGGGAGCGGGGTTGTCGAGCAGTACTTC. Translation gives CASSPSGSGVVEQYF.